The clone carrying this T cell receptor beta chain was recorded once. The entry originates in a study of cytomegalovirus exposure and HLA in healthy donors. Both 60 Vbeta primers and 13 Jbeta primers went into the PCR. Clones were read by immunoSEQ multiplex PCR, and TCRdb kept only the in-frame ones, dropping some. In the table there are 150,000 to 180,000 clones, around 82% of which are singletons. This CDR3 has 15 residues. Germline V gene sequence: CDR1 SGHNT, CDR2 YENEEA. The gene calls are TRBV11-3 and TRBJ2-5; 12 nucleotides match TRBD2. TRBJ2-7 matches the DNA end more closely, so the J call is doubtful. Sequenced sample: PBMCs. This sequence originates from a woman between 35 and 50 years old in good health and CMV-seropositive. CDR3 loop: CASSLRTSGTYEQYF. The DNA for the CDR3 is TGTGCCAGCAGCCTCCGGACTAGCGGGACATACGAGCAGTACTTC.